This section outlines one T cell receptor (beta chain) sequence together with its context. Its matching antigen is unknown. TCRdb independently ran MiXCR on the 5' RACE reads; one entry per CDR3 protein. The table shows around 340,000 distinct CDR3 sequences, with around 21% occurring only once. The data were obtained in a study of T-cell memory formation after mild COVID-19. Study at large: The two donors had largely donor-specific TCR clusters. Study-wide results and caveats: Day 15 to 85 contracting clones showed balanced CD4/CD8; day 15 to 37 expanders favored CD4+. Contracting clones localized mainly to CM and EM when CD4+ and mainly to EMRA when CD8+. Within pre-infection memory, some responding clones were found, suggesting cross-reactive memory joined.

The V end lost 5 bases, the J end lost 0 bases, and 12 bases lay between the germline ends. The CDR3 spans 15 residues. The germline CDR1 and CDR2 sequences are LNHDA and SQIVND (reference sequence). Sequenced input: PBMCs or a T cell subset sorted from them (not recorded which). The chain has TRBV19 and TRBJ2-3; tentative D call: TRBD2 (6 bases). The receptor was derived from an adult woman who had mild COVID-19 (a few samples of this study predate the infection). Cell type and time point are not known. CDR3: CASSLLSGSTDTQYF. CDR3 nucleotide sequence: TGTGCCAGTAGTCTCCTAAGCGGGAGCACAGATACGCAGTATTTT.